This TCR beta chain appears in the sequencing data of a study of CD8 T cells in ankylosing spondylitis. Notes on the study in general: It was reported that disease-linked clones were significantly enriched in matched ankylosing spondylitis synovial fluid. The study identified a TCR beta motif of several highly homologous variants that appeared characteristic of ankylosing spondylitis blood.

Using its own MiXCR run on the 5' RACE reads, TCRdb lists one record per CDR3 protein. The sample holds about 390,000 distinct CDR3 sequences, approximately 20% seen once. Many counts were recorded for this clonotype. The target antigen is unknown. Trimming left V 0 bases short and J 5 bases short, with 13 bases between. This CDR3 has 15 residues. Germline V gives CDR1 SGHRS, CDR2 YFSETQ. The clonotype was recovered from a male donor with ankylosing spondylitis. The sample consisted of blood, either unsorted or a sorted T cell fraction (not recorded which). The V gene is TRBV5-1, the J gene TRBJ2-3; D is ambiguous. The DNA of the CDR3 is TGCGCCAGCAGCTTGGAGAGGCGAGTGGTAGATACGCAGTATTTT. Its translation is CASSLERRVVDTQYF.